These T cell receptor beta chains were read from a single sample in a study of cytotoxic CD8 clonotypes in ibrutinib-treated CLL. Generated by immunoSEQ multiplex PCR, the TCRdb table keeps only in-frame clones and is missing some. This sample has fewer than 200,000 clones; under 90% occur once, and the top ten carry 4.6%. This sample comprised PBMCs, obtained after 24 months of ibrutinib treatment. The receptors stem from a human donor with chronic lymphocytic leukemia. Each CDR3 is given with its conserved first and last residue. D genes are given only for firm matches. Expanded clones get a size class; other rows say once, few or many, or leave the size out.

d_call,j_call,clone_size,v_call,cdr3_aa,cdr3_nt
TRBD1,TRBJ2-2,.,TRBV25-1,CASSARQGSGTGELFF,TGTGCCAGCAGTGCGCGACAGGGGTCCGGCACCGGGGAGCTGTTTTTT
.,TRBJ1-2,.,TRBV5-1,CASAEDYGYTF,TGCGCCAGCGCCGAGGACTATGGCTACACCTTC
.,TRBJ1-3,.,TRBV5-6,CASSLRGGERFSGNTIYF,TGTGCCAGCAGCTTGAGGGGCGGAGAAAGATTCTCTGGAAACACCATATATTTT
TRBD2,TRBJ2-1,.,TRBV18,CASSRLGLAGGEEQFF,TGTGCCAGCTCACGACTCGGACTAGCGGGAGGGGAAGAGCAGTTCTTC
.,TRBJ1-6,.,TRBV27,CASSLWKVSSYNSPLHF,TGTGCCAGCAGTTTATGGAAAGTGAGCTCCTATAATTCACCCCTCCACTTT
TRBD2,TRBJ2-1,.,TRBV6-5,CASSFLAGAPLF,TGTGCCAGCAGTTTCCTAGCGGGGGCCCCCCTCTTC
.,TRBJ2-7,.,TRBV6-5,CASSYRQGGHEQYF,TGTGCCAGCAGTTATAGGCAGGGCGGCCACGAGCAGTACTTC
.,TRBJ1-5,.,TRBV19,CASSWRAANQPQHF,TGTGCCAGTAGTTGGCGGGCCGCCAATCAGCCCCAGCATTTT
TRBD1,TRBJ1-5,.,TRBV27,CASRRGLAGNQPQHF,TGTGCCAGCAGGAGGGGGCTAGCGGGCAATCAGCCCCAGCATTTT
.,TRBJ1-4,.,TRBV9,CASSVGRAPFNEKLFF,TGTGCCAGCAGCGTAGGAAGGGCCCCCTTTAATGAAAAACTGTTTTTT
TRBD2,TRBJ2-1,.,TRBV27,CASSPRLAGGYNEQFF,TGTGCCAGCAGTCCGAGACTAGCGGGAGGATACAATGAGCAGTTCTTC
.,TRBJ2-1,.,TRBV7-2,CASSFAWSSYNEQFF,TGTGCCAGCAGCTTCGCTTGGAGCTCCTACAATGAGCAGTTCTTC
.,TRBJ2-7,.,TRBV28,CASAVGLAEQYF,TGTGCCAGTGCCGTCGGCCTCGCCGAGCAGTACTTC
.,TRBJ1-6,few,TRBV18,CASSPRQDSPLHF,TGTGCCAGCTCACCGCGACAGGATTCACCCCTCCACTTT
TRBD2,TRBJ2-5,.,TRBV7-2,CASSTGVLAGISQYF,TGTGCCAGCAGCACGGGGGTACTAGCGGGAATTTCCCAGTACTTC
.,TRBJ1-4,.,TRBV7-9,CASSLDAGVLVLFF,TGTGCCAGCAGCTTAGATGCGGGCGTCCTTGTACTGTTTTTT
TRBD1,TRBJ1-2,.,TRBV6-1,CASSDNRGRSYGYTF,TGTGCCAGCAGTGATAACAGGGGGCGTAGCTATGGCTACACCTTC
.,TRBJ2-3,.,TRBV18,CASSPAFLADTQYF,TGTGCCAGCTCACCAGCCTTCCTCGCAGATACGCAGTATTTT
.,TRBJ2-5,.,TRBV18,CASSPSHSQETQYF,TGTGCCAGCTCACCATCGCACAGTCAAGAGACCCAGTACTTC
TRBD1,TRBJ2-5,.,TRBV4-3,CASSQGTGGRTQYF,TGCGCCAGCAGCCAAGGGACAGGGGGCAGGACCCAGTACTTC
.,TRBJ2-5,.,TRBV6-1,CASSEEGTWQETQYF,TGTGCCAGCAGTGAAGAGGGGACGTGGCAAGAGACCCAGTACTTC
.,TRBJ1-1,few,TRBV2,CASSEWGNTEAFF,TGTGCCAGCAGTGAATGGGGGAACACTGAAGCTTTCTTT
.,TRBJ2-3,few,TRBV5-1,CASSLVGRVTDTQYF,TGCGCCAGCAGCTTGGTCGGGAGAGTCACAGATACGCAGTATTTT
TRBD2,TRBJ2-1,.,TRBV27,CASRMGGYNEQFF,TGTGCCAGCAGGATGGGAGGGTACAATGAGCAGTTCTTC
.,TRBJ1-1,.,TRBV6-1,CASSPHTEAFF,TGTGCCAGCAGTCCACATACTGAAGCTTTCTTT
TRBD1,TRBJ1-2,few,TRBV7-2,CVFGARGYGYTF,TGTGTGTTTGGAGCCAGGGGGTATGGCTACACCTTC
.,TRBJ1-1,once,TRBV19,CASRTRQERNTEAFF,TGTGCCAGTAGGACTCGACAGGAACGGAACACTGAAGCTTTCTTT
TRBD2,TRBJ2-7,.,TRBV5-1,CASSFTSGGSYEQYF,TGCGCCAGCAGCTTCACTAGCGGGGGTTCCTACGAGCAGTACTTC
.,TRBJ2-7,.,TRBV7-2,CASRGTYEQYF,TGTGCCAGCAGAGGGACCTACGAGCAGTACTTC
.,TRBJ1-2,once,TRBV9,CASSAADGFRLDTNYGYTF,TGTGCCAGCAGCGCCGCGGACGGCTTTCGGCTTGATACTAACTATGGCTACACCTTC
TRBD1,TRBJ1-5,once,TRBV7-6,CASSLEQGGNQPQHF,TGTGCCAGCAGCTTAGAACAGGGGGGAAATCAGCCCCAGCATTTT
.,TRBJ2-1,once,TRBV5-1,CASSRPEFAGYNEQFF,TGCGCCAGCAGCCGGCCGGAGTTCGCGGGCTACAATGAGCAGTTCTTC
TRBD1,TRBJ2-3,.,TRBV5-8,CASSLGTGQISTDTQYF,TGTGCCAGCAGCTTGGGGACGGGACAGATCAGCACAGATACGCAGTATTTT
.,TRBJ2-7,.,TRBV30,CAWKRGTGTDEQYF,TGTGCCTGGAAACGCGGCACAGGGACGGACGAGCAGTACTTC
TRBD2,TRBJ2-3,.,TRBV7-3,CASSPKRERSTDTQYF,TGTGCCAGCAGCCCCAAGCGGGAGAGATCCACAGATACGCAGTATTTT
.,TRBJ1-1,.,TRBV6-6,CASSYFDRGAEAFF,TGTGCCAGCAGTTACTTTGATCGGGGTGCTGAAGCTTTCTTT
.,TRBJ1-5,once,TRBV6-1,CASRRGMLTNQPQHF,TGTGCCAGCAGGAGGGGTATGCTTACCAATCAGCCCCAGCATTTT
TRBD1,TRBJ2-1,.,TRBV7-6,CASSRTWTGGTYNEQFF,TGTGCCAGCAGCCGTACGTGGACAGGGGGCACCTACAATGAGCAGTTCTTC
TRBD1,TRBJ1-2,.,TRBV6-5,CASSYSQGRYGYTF,TGTGCCAGCAGTTACTCACAGGGGAGGTATGGCTACACCTTC
TRBD1,TRBJ2-7,few,TRBV5-1,CASSSSGQLSGVEQYF,TGCGCCAGCAGCTCGTCGGGACAGTTAAGTGGGGTAGAGCAGTACTTC
TRBD2,TRBJ2-2,.,TRBV9,CASSVGAGDTGELFF,TGTGCCAGCAGCGTAGGAGCGGGAGATACCGGGGAGCTGTTTTTT
TRBD1,TRBJ1-3,.,TRBV5-4,CASSLTGGITGNTIYF,TGTGCCAGCAGCTTAACAGGGGGAATTACTGGAAACACCATATATTTT
.,TRBJ2-3,.,TRBV29-1,CSTRGGAPDTQYF,TGCAGTACTAGGGGGGGGGCTCCAGATACGCAGTATTTT
.,TRBJ1-5,once,TRBV2,CASRHGQPQHF,TGTGCCAGCAGGCACGGACAGCCCCAGCATTTT
.,TRBJ2-3,few,TRBV7-2,CASSLMVVSDTQYF,TGTGCCAGCAGCTTAATGGTAGTTTCGGATACGCAGTATTTT
TRBD2,TRBJ2-3,once,TRBV19,CASSIGGGAGTDTQYF,TGTGCCAGTAGTATCGGGGGGGGCGCGGGCACAGATACGCAGTATTTT
.,TRBJ2-5,few,TRBV28,CASRLVGTQYF,TGTGCCAGCAGGCTAGTGGGGACCCAGTACTTC
TRBD1,TRBJ1-1,once,TRBV9,CASSTGAGNTEAFF,TGTGCCAGCAGCACAGGGGCGGGGAACACTGAAGCTTTCTTT
.,TRBJ2-3,.,TRBV19,CASSIIRTSTDTQYF,TGTGCCAGTAGTATAATTAGAACTAGCACAGATACGCAGTATTTT
.,TRBJ2-2,.,TRBV9,CASKGGMNTGELFF,TGTGCCAGCAAGGGGGGGATGAACACCGGGGAGCTGTTTTTT
TRBD1,TRBJ1-3,.,TRBV19,CASSVTSGQGAFGNTIYF,TGTGCCAGTAGTGTAACCTCGGGACAGGGGGCATTTGGAAACACCATATATTTT